This is a list of T cell receptor beta chains from one sample in a study of blood T cells in healthy people across ages. Via MiXCR, TCRdb re-called the 5' RACE reads, giving one row per CDR3 protein. The data contain some 800,000 distinct CDR3 sequences, roughly 25% of them seen just once; the ten biggest clones take up approximately 4%. These data were also filed under a second study, of T cells of mothers and their children.

Specimen: blood. These receptors came from a boy aged 5-17 years in good health. The conserved cysteine and the conserved F or W are not part of the CDR3 here.

V: TRBV7-3; CDR3: ASSLLRATDIQY
V: TRBV5-1; CDR3: ASSPGASTEAF
V: TRBV29-1; CDR3: SVAPQLATEAF
V: TRBV18; CDR3: ASSNFSYNEQF
V: TRBV28; CDR3: ASSLGTSGMRLETQY
V: TRBV20-1; CDR3: SVHKRAFSQIEQF
V: TRBV6-4; CDR3: ASSDDDAPDTQY
V: TRBV28; CDR3: ASSLPGQGNIPY
V: TRBV29-1; CDR3: SARTGAWVGETQY
V: TRBV7-9; CDR3: ASSLSDRGFSGYT
V: TRBV3-1; CDR3: TSSPRGDGETQY
V: TRBV7-2; CDR3: ASSFSTGPEAF
V: TRBV3-1; CDR3: ASSQIFNSYNEQF
V: TRBV28; CDR3: ASSQNGVGVNEKLF
V: TRBV28; CDR3: ASSAPGTGNTEAF
V: TRBV6-6; CDR3: ASSPVAIQAYEQY
V: TRBV29-1; CDR3: SVVAAPAGTDTQY
V: TRBV5-6; CDR3: ASSFYPLQGQETQY
V: TRBV6-2/TRBV6-3; CDR3: ASSAAENTEAF
V: TRBV28; CDR3: ASRGTGFSPLH